The TCR beta chain described here comes from a study of regulatory T cells in long-lasting Graves disease (dated by TCRdb to the early 2020s). Notes on the research overall: Patients with newly diagnosed Graves' disease had been on antithyroid drugs for under 3 months. Persistent Graves' disease patients were compared with newly diagnosed Graves' disease patients by peripheral blood TCR sequencing and RNA sequencing. The study was conducted in China and was registered as a clinical trial. TCR sequencing covered roughly 13 persistent and approximately 20 newly diagnosed Graves' disease patients, some 33 samples in total. What the work shows at the level of the full study, not this receptor alone: Patients with persistent disease shared more public clonotypes (about 3,000) than newly diagnosed patients did (approximately 970). Preferential use of TRBV28, TRBJ1-2 and TRBJ2-5 was observed in persistent disease, whereas TRBV20-1 and TRBJ2-1 were favored in newly diagnosed disease. Compared with newly diagnosed patients, patients with persistent Graves' disease had lower TCR Shannon entropy and fewer highly expanded clones, which suggests clonal expansion. Peripheral blood alone was examined, since thyroid tissue, which constituted the primary lesion, could not be accessed. Only the TCR beta chain was sequenced and analyzed. The small sample size was acknowledged by the authors as a limitation that may reduce accuracy.

Libraries were built with multiplex PCR. The sequencer listed for this sample is Illumina HiSeq 4000. iRepertoire HTBI primers and Arm-PCR amplification of CDR3 regions were used to construct TCR beta libraries. PCR products were gel purified before sequencing. In the original analysis: Gene usage analysis of CDR3 amino acid clonotypes used the roughly 60 TRBV and more than 13 TRBJ segments found across samples. COPE and FqMerger were used to merge the filtered high-quality paired reads into contigs. BLAST was used to align contigs to the IMGT TRBV, TRBD and TRBJ reference genes, and CDR3 was defined following IMGT. Any clonotype with a frequency above 0.1% was counted as a highly expanded clone. Repertoire diversity was measured by Shannon entropy, and V-J evenness by the Gini coefficient. Public clonotypes were defined as clonotypes shared by more than one individual. TCRdb cleaned the public reads at Q25 with fastp, built clones with MiXCR and kept in-frame beta chains. Every CDR3 protein is listed once, alongside the most common genes and DNA of its rows. TCRdb, not the original authors, processed these V and J calls. The sample data list 300,000 to 400,000 distinct CDR3 sequences, and 15% to 20% of these were observed just once. Clones ranked in the top ten supply about 38% of the sample.

Deletion took 1 base off V and 0 bases off J, with a span of 7 bases between the germline ends. CDR1 is given as LNHDA and CDR2 as SQIVND, both from the germline V gene (reference sequence). The CDR3 spans 15 residues, from the cysteine through the phenylalanine. Only CDR3 DNA remains: 45 bases, in frame from the first base. This clonotype was seen repeatedly, ten times or more. Its antigen remains undetermined. The record has no base qualities; no much larger clone is one base away. Reading the label with the study, this specimen's time point is: newly diagnosed GD, antithyroid drugs for less than 3 months. For both TCR sequencing and RNA sequencing, RNA was extracted from PBMCs using TRIzol. The diagnosis of Graves' disease followed American Thyroid Association guidelines. The patients came from an endocrinology department in Xi'an, China. From each patient, approximately 10 milliliters of peripheral blood was collected into an EDTA anticoagulant tube. PBMCs were isolated by Ficoll Paque Plus density gradient separation without further T cell sorting. An Agilent 2100 Bioanalyzer and agarose gel were used to check RNA quality, while a NanoDrop 2000 measured RNA concentration.

The sequence joins TRBV19 to TRBJ1-3; no D gene call is confident. This TCR came from a female donor with Graves disease. Sequenced material: peripheral blood mononuclear cells (PBMCs), taken at new diagnosis, from a patient treated with antithyroid drugs. Here is the DNA: TGTGCCAGTAGTATAGGGGAAGGCTCTGGAAACACCATATATTTT. Translated, it reads CASSIGEGSGNTIYF. Full variable domain (CDR3 extended with the reference TRBV19 and TRBJ1-3 proteins): DGGITQSPKYLFRKEGQNVTLSCEQNLNHDAMYWYRQDPGQGLRLIYYSQIVNDFQKGDIAEGYSVSREKKESFPLTVTSAQKNPTAFYLCASSIGEGSGNTIYFGEGSWLTVV.